Listed here are 25 T cell receptor beta chains from one sample, sequenced in a study of CD8 T cells in Susac syndrome. Random hexamers were used to reverse transcribe an amount of roughly 0.5 to 1 ug RNA. A single record per CDR3 protein comes from TCRdb applying MiXCR to the immunoSEQ multiplex PCR reads. The sample lists some 130,000 distinct CDR3 sequences; roughly 94% were seen once. The sequencing sample was made of CD4+ T cells from PBMCs. These receptor sequences come from a human donor with multiple sclerosis.

The chain recombines TRBV7-6 with TRBJ1-2; no firm D call. Trimming removed 0 bases from V and 0 bases from J, with 11 bases in between. Per the germline V gene, CDR1 is SGHVS and CDR2 is FNYEAQ. This CDR3 region has 16 residues. Written as DNA, the CDR3 is TGTGCCAGCAGCTTAGCCCCTGGGCAAGCTAACTATGGCTACACCTTC. Amino acids: CASSLAPGQANYGYTF.

The rearrangement uses TRBV7-9 and TRBJ1-1; D might be TRBD1 (5 bases). V gave up 7 bases and J gave up 4 bases, with 25 bases separating them. Germline CDR1 SEHNR, CDR2 FQNEAQ (reference sequence). This CDR3 has 17 amino acids. The CDR3 spells CASNQPGRSVDGTEAFF. CDR3 nucleotide sequence: TGTGCCAGCAACCAACCGGGACGGAGTGTAGACGGCACTGAAGCTTTCTTT.

This rearrangement joins TRBV10-3 to TRBJ2-5; 12 nucleotides align to TRBD2. The CDR3 sequence is 15 residues long. V lost 0 bases to trimming and J lost 4 bases; unmatched junction nucleotides: 0. Germline V gene data show CDR1 as ENHRY and CDR2 as SYGVKD. This CDR3 is CAISESTSGGETQYF. CDR3 in DNA: TGTGCCATCAGTGAGTCGACTAGCGGGGGAGAGACCCAGTACTTC.

The V call is TRBV5-1, the J call TRBJ2-1; 13 bases fit TRBD2. The CDR3 totals 16 residues. Germline CDR1 and CDR2: SGHRS and YFSETQ. V was clipped by 0 bases and J by 8 bases; unmatched bases: 5. This chain's CDR3 is CASSLDTSGRGYEQFF. CDR3 DNA sequence: TGCGCCAGCAGCTTGGATACTAGCGGGAGGGGGTATGAGCAGTTCTTC. Using reference TRBV5-1 and TRBJ2-1 for the parts outside the CDR3, the full variable domain is KAGVTQTPRYLIKTRGQQVTLSCSPISGHRSVSWYQQTPGQGLQFLFEYFSETQRNKGNFPGRFSGRQFSNSRSEMNVSTLELGDSALYLCASSLDTSGRGYEQFFGPGTRLTVL.

This chain joins TRBV11-2 and TRBJ2-7; 8 positions match TRBD1. The V gene's germline CDR1 is SGHAT and CDR2 FQNNGV. With 0 bases clipped from V and 5 bases from J, the junction kept 3 bases outside the gene matches. This CDR3 has 14 residues. The DNA for the CDR3 is TGTGCCAGCAGCTTAGAGGGACAGGTGAACGAGCAGTACTTC. This translates into CASSLEGQVNEQYF.

As DNA, the CDR3 is TGTGCCAGCAGCCGAAGGAACACCGGACAGGGAAAAGAGACCCAGTACTTC. This translates into CASSRRNTGQGKETQYF. This chain links TRBV7-9 with TRBJ2-5, with 8 bases matching TRBD1. Per germline, CDR1 SEHNR and CDR2 FQNEAQ (reference sequence). The V gene end was trimmed by 5 bases and the J gene end by 3 bases; junction bases not matched to a gene: 14. CDR3 length: 17 residues.

V gene TRBV3-1 combines with J gene TRBJ1-6, with D possibly TRBD1 on 5 matching bases. V lost 4 bases and J 5 bases, leaving 9 bases between the germline ends. Per the germline V gene, CDR1 is LGHDT and CDR2 is YNNKEL (reference sequence). This CDR3 is built from 14 residues. For the CDR3, the DNA is TGTGCCAGCAGCCGGGGACCGAATAATTCACCCCTCCACTTT. Amino acid sequence: CASSRGPNNSPLHF.

The rearrangement joins TRBV7-3 to TRBJ2-2; the D is unclear. CDR1 and CDR2 (germline): SGHTA, FQGTGA. The CDR3 loop spans 15 amino acids. V was pared by 6 bases and J by 0 bases, with 11 bases between. The CDR3 DNA sequence: TGTGCCAGCAGTAAGGGCCAAACGAACACCGGGGAGCTGTTTTTT. It encodes CASSKGQTNTGELFF.

This clonotype has only one observation. The gene calls are TRBV2 and TRBJ2-5, with a tentative D call TRBD2 (6 bases). With 5 bases removed from V and 5 bases from J, the gap between germline ends came to 12 bases. CDR3 length equals 13 residues. Per germline, CDR1 SNHLY and CDR2 FYNNEI. CDR3 region: CASSHGGWETQYF. The CDR3 DNA sequence: TGTGCCAGCAGTCACGGGGGTTGGGAGACCCAGTACTTC.

Worth noting for this clonotype: One end of the junction does not line up with germline, which may come from a read error. The V call is TRBV7-2, the J call TRBJ2-3, with 7 bases that match TRBD1. This CDR3 contains 14 residues. CDR1 and CDR2 from the germline V gene are SGHTA and FQGNSA. The CDR3: CASSPNRGTDTQYF. CDR3 sequence (DNA): TGTGCCAGCAGCCCGAACAGGGGCACGGATACGCAGTATTTT.

The chain carries TRBV12-3 or TRBV12-4 and TRBJ1-1, with a tentative D call TRBD1 (5 bases). The CDR3 has 13 residues. Trimming stripped 6 bases from V and 8 bases from J, with 16 bases between. The CDR3 spells CASSLAGTEEAFF. DNA of the CDR3: TGTGCCAGCAGCCTGGCCGGGACGGAGGAAGCTTTCTTT.

The rearrangement uses TRBV19 and TRBJ2-7; D is possibly TRBD2 (5 bases). V shed 10 bases and J shed 3 bases, with 10 bases lying between them. The CDR3 is 11 amino acids. Germline V CDR1 and CDR2: LNHDA, SQIVND (reference sequence). CDR3 nucleotide sequence: TGTGCCACTTCCGGGGACTACGAGCAGTACTTC. It specifies CATSGDYEQYF.

The V call is TRBV29-1, the J call TRBJ2-7; D is tentatively TRBD1 or TRBD2 (6 bases each). This CDR3 contains 13 residues. Trimming removed 2 bases at V and 6 bases at J, with 14 bases between. Germline CDR1 SQVTM, CDR2 ANQGSEA. As DNA, the CDR3 is TGCAGCGTTGAAACTTCCGAGGGGGGCGAGCAGTACTTC. Translating it yields CSVETSEGGEQYF.

The chain joins TRBV3-1 to TRBJ2-7; no firm D call. Trimming removed 2 bases from V and 6 bases from J, with 8 bases in between. The CDR3 sequence is 12 residues long. Per germline, CDR1 LGHDT and CDR2 YNNKEL (reference sequence). CDR3: CASSQLQGEQYF. The DNA for the CDR3 is TGTGCCAGCAGCCAACTACAAGGCGAGCAGTACTTC.

CDR3 amino acids: CASSPGQPQETQYF. In nucleotides, the CDR3 is TGCGCCAGCAGCCCGGGACAGCCACAAGAGACCCAGTACTTC. This sequence joins TRBV5-1 and TRBJ2-5; 7 bases line up with TRBD1. CDR1 and CDR2 from the germline V gene are SGHRS and YFSETQ. This CDR3 has 14 amino acids. Trimming cost V 4 bases and J 2 bases; bases outside gene matches: 5. The full variable domain, its missing parts supplied by reference TRBV5-1 and TRBJ2-5, is KAGVTQTPRYLIKTRGQQVTLSCSPISGHRSVSWYQQTPGQGLQFLFEYFSETQRNKGNFPGRFSGRQFSNSRSEMNVSTLELGDSALYLCASSPGQPQETQYFGPGTRLLVL.

The gene calls are TRBV7-9 and TRBJ2-3; D is unresolved. CDR3 length: 13 amino acids. Germline V gene lookup returns CDR1 SEHNR and CDR2 FQNEAQ (reference sequence). Trimming stripped 6 bases from V and 5 bases from J, with 12 bases between. This CDR3 is CASSFADRDTQYF. Written as DNA, the CDR3 is TGTGCCAGCAGTTTCGCCGACCGAGATACGCAGTATTTT. Drawing the rest from reference TRBV7-9 and TRBJ2-3, the complete variable domain is DTGVSQNPRHKITKRGQNVTFRCDPISEHNRLYWYRQTLGQGPEFLTYFQNEAQLEKSRLLSDRFSAERPKGSFSTLEIQRTEQGDSAMYLCASSFADRDTQYFGPGTRLTVL.

The chain carries TRBV20-1 and TRBJ2-5; D remains unclear. The CDR3 has 11 residues. CDR1 is DFQATT and CDR2 is SNEGSKA in the germline V gene (reference sequence). The V end lost 3 bases, the J end lost 5 bases, and 7 bases lay between the germline ends. The CDR3 reads CSARFIETQYF. CDR3 bases: TGCAGTGCTAGGTTCATTGAGACCCAGTACTTC.

This clonotype was detected only a few times. One end of the junction is discordant with germline, which a read error may explain. This chain links TRBV3-1 with TRBJ1-6, with TRBD1 as a possible D gene (5 bases). Germline V gene data show CDR1 as LGHDT and CDR2 as YNNKEL (reference sequence). The CDR3 is 14 amino acids. The CDR3: CASSRGKNNSPLHF. CDR3 nucleotide sequence: TGTGCCAGCAGCAGGGGCAAGAATAATTCCCCCCTCCACTTT.

J is TRBJ2-1 and V is TRBV6-5, with D perhaps matching TRBD1 (5 bases). CDR1 is MNHEY and CDR2 is SVGAGI in the germline V gene. Trimming took off 2 bases at V and 4 bases at J, with 9 bases between the two ends. The CDR3 is 14 residues long. In DNA form, the CDR3 reads TGTGCCAGCAGTTACCGGCAGGGTTACAATGAGCAGTTCTTC. Translating gives CASSYRQGYNEQFF.

CDR3 sequence: CASSLRGANTGELFF. The CDR3 DNA is TGTGCCAGCAGCTTACGGGGGGCGAACACCGGGGAGCTGTTTTTT. The chain employs TRBV11-2 and TRBJ2-2, with TRBD2 identical over 7 bases. Trimming cost V 2 bases and J 0 bases; bases outside gene matches: 0. CDR1 is SGHAT, CDR2 FQNNGV, per germline. The CDR3 length is 15 residues.

The gene calls are TRBV6-5 and TRBJ2-7; D is perhaps TRBD1 (6 bases). The length of the CDR3 is 14 residues. Germline values: CDR1 MNHEY, CDR2 SVGAGI. V lost 7 bases to trimming and J lost 7 bases, with 20 bases between them. The CDR3 DNA follows: TGTGCCAGCACCTCCGGGACACTGCCTCGGGAGCAGTACTTC. Its translation: CASTSGTLPREQYF.

The rearrangement links TRBV7-9 to TRBJ1-1; D unclear. In germline, CDR1 is SEHNR, CDR2 FQNEAQ (reference sequence). The length of the CDR3 is 15 residues. Trimming cost V 5 bases and J 5 bases, with 18 bases left between them. The CDR3 nucleotides read TGTGCCAGCAGCCCCTCGGGGAGGGAGTTAACTGAAGCTTTCTTT. Its protein product is CASSPSGRELTEAFF.

The rearrangement uses TRBV27 and TRBJ2-7, with unresolved D. CDR1 is MNHEY and CDR2 is SMNVEV in the germline V gene (reference sequence). Trimming removed 3 bases at V and 2 bases at J, with 14 bases between. The length of the CDR3 is 15 residues. The CDR3 sequence: CASSFRRAWAYEQYF. In DNA form, the CDR3 reads TGTGCCAGCAGTTTTCGCCGGGCCTGGGCCTACGAGCAGTACTTC.

The chain joins TRBV6-2 or TRBV6-3 to TRBJ2-7; 7 bases fit TRBD1. CDR1 and CDR2 (germline): MNHEY, SVGEGT. V shed 5 bases, J shed 3 bases, and the junction held 1 base outside the gene matches. This CDR3 comprises 12 residues. The CDR3 loop reads CASSQGDYEQYF. DNA for the CDR3: TGTGCCAGCAGTCAGGGGGACTACGAGCAGTACTTC.

The chain couples TRBV5-1 to TRBJ1-2; D might be TRBD1 (6 bases). CDR1 and CDR2 (germline): SGHRS, YFSETQ. This CDR3 has 14 residues. Trimming took 0 bases from V and 8 from J, leaving 14 bases between them. The CDR3 protein is CASSLGQAARGYTF. DNA for the CDR3: TGCGCCAGCAGCTTGGGACAGGCCGCGCGGGGCTACACCTTC.